This T cell receptor beta chain was sequenced in a study of T cell responses to AZD1222 COVID-19 vaccine. Study-level findings and limits: Spike-specific TCR breadth and depth rose after two AZD1222 doses. The span of vaccine-associated CD4 TCRs extended across spike, with dominance at 160-218 and 743-854. Sampling that yielded the repertoires occurred only after the peak T cell response. Donors were mostly white British, more females; clonal diversity possibly underestimated.

TCRdb's copy holds only in-frame clones and misses some; the assay was immunoSEQ multiplex PCR. The data contain under 140,000 clones, around 90% of them singletons. This CDR3 spans 14 amino acids. Germline assignment: CDR1 LGHDT and CDR2 YNNKEL (reference sequence). Trimming stripped 1 base from V and 1 base from J, with 6 bases between. Notes on this clone: Its antigen is unidentified.

The chain carries TRBV3-1 (or the pseudogene TRBV3-2) and TRBJ2-3; D unresolved. The clonotype was recovered from an adult who received the AZD1222 COVID-19 vaccine. Material: peripheral blood, obtained 28 days after the second AZD1222 dose. CDR3 sequence reads: CASSQGAGTDTQYF. The DNA of the CDR3 is TGTGCCAGCAGCCAAGGGGCCGGCACAGATACGCAGTATTTT.